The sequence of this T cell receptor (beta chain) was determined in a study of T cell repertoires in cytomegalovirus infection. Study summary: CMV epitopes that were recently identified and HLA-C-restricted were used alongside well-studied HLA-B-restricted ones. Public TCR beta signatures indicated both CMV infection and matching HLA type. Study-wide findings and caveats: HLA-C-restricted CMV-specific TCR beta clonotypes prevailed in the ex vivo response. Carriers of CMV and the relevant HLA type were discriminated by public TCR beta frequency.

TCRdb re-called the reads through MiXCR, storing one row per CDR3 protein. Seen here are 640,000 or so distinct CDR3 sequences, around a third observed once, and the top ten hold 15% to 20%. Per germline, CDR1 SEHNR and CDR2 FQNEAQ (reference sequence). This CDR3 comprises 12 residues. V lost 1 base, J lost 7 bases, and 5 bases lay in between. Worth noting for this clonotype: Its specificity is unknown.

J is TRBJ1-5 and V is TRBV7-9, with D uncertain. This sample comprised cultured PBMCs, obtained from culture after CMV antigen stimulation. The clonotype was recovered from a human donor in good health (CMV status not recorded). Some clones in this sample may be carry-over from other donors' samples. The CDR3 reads CASSLDWQPQHF. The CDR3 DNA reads TGTGCCAGCAGCTTAGATTGGCAGCCCCAGCATTTT. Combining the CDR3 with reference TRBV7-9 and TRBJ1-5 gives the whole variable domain DTGVSQNPRHKITKRGQNVTFRCDPISEHNRLYWYRQTLGQGPEFLTYFQNEAQLEKSRLLSDRFSAERPKGSFSTLEIQRTEQGDSAMYLCASSLDWQPQHFGDGTRLSIL.